What follows is one T cell receptor (beta chain) and its context. What it recognizes is unknown. The data originate from a study of vaccination and CD4 T cells after COVID-19. For the study at large: Subjects got two shots of BNT162b2 or mRNA-1273 vaccine. Study-level points and caveats: Only post-vaccination samples contained a median approximately 90% of the reactive clones in convalescent patients.

CD4+ T cells that had been cultured provided DNA sequenced with the Oncomine TCR Beta short-read assay. TCRdb independently ran MiXCR on the PCR reads; one entry per CDR3 protein. In the table there are fewer than 15,000 distinct CDR3 sequences, 40% to 50% of which are singletons. Treatment described: approximately 11-day PBMC culture with coronavirus spike peptide pools or control peptides (ViraFEST assay). Sequencing input: CD4+ T cells from blood, cultured in vitro. The sequence came from a human donor who had recovered from COVID-19.

CDR3 sequence reads: CASSPSGNSYEQYF. DNA for the CDR3: TGTGCCAGCAGCCCTAGCGGAAACTCCTACGAGCAGTACTTC. The rearrangement joins TRBV7-8 to TRBJ2-7; 7 bases are shared with TRBD2. This CDR3 region has 14 residues. Per germline, CDR1 SGHVS and CDR2 FQNEAQ. V shed 5 bases, J shed 0 bases, and the junction held 4 bases outside the gene matches.